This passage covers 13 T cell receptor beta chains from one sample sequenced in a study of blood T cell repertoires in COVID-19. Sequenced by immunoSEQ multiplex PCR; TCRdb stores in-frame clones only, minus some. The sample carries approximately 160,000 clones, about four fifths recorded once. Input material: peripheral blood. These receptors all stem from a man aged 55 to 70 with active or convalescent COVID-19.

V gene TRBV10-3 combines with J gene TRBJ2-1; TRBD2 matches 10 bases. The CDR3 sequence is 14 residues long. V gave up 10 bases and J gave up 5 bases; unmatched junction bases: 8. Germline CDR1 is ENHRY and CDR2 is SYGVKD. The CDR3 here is CATNRGLADNEQFF. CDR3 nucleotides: TGTGCCACCAACCGCGGACTAGCGGACAATGAGCAGTTCTTC.

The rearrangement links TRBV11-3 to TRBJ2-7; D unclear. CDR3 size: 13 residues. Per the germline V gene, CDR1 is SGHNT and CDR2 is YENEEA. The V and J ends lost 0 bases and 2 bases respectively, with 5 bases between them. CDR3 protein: CASSLEATYEQYF. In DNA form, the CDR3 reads TGTGCCAGCAGCTTAGAAGCAACCTACGAGCAGTACTTC.

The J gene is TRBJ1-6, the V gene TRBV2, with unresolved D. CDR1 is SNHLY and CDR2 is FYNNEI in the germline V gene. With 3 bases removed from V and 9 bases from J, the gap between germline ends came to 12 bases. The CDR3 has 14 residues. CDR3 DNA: TGTGCCAGCAGTGATTCCCTATTTGTTTCACCCCTCCACTTT. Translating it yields CASSDSLFVSPLHF.

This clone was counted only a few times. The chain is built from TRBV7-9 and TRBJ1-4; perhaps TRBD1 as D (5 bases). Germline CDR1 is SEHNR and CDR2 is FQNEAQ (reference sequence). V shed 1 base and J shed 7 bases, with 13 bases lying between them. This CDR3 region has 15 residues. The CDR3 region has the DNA TGTGCCAGCAGCTTAGAGGGGAGGACTGGTGAAAAACTGTTTTTT. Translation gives CASSLEGRTGEKLFF. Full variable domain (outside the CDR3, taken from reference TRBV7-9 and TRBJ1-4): DTGVSQNPRHKITKRGQNVTFRCDPISEHNRLYWYRQTLGQGPEFLTYFQNEAQLEKSRLLSDRFSAERPKGSFSTLEIQRTEQGDSAMYLCASSLEGRTGEKLFFGSGTQLSVL.

The CDR3 loop reads CASSSGLAGSDTQYF. The CDR3 nucleotides are TGTGCCAGCAGCTCCGGACTAGCGGGGTCAGATACGCAGTATTTT. The chain joins TRBV5-4 to TRBJ2-3; the match to TRBD2 covers 12 bases. Germline CDR1 reads SGHNT; CDR2 reads YYREEE (reference sequence). With 3 bases clipped from V and 4 bases from J, the junction kept 3 bases outside the gene matches. CDR3 length equals 15 residues.

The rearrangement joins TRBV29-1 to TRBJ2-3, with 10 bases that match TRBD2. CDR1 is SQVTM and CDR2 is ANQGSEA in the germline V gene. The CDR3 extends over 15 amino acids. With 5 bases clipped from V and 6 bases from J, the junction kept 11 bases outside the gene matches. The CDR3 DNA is TGCAGCGTTAGATCGGCTAGCGGGAGAATTGATACGCAGTATTTT. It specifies CSVRSASGRIDTQYF.

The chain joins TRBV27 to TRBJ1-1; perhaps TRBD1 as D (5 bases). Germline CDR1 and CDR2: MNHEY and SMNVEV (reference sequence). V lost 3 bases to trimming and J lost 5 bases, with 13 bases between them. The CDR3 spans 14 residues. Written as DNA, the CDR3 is TGTGCCAGCAGTTTCAGGGAGGTTGGTACTGAAGCTTTCTTT. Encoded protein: CASSFREVGTEAFF.

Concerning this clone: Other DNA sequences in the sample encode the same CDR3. The CDR3 loop is CASSPGSYEQYF. The CDR3 DNA follows: TGTGCCAGTAGTCCGGGATCCTACGAGCAGTACTTC. The chain uses TRBV19 and TRBJ2-7; a possible D gene is TRBD2 (5 bases). CDR1 and CDR2 from the germline V gene are LNHDA and SQIVND (reference sequence). The CDR3 loop spans 12 amino acids. Trimming cost V 5 bases and J 1 base, with 6 bases left between them.

The CDR3 bases are TGTGCCAGCAGTTTTGATCGAACAGGAGGGGCTAATGAAAAACTGTTTTTT. Protein product: CASSFDRTGGANEKLFF. The chain couples TRBV28 to TRBJ1-4, with a possible D match to TRBD1 (5 bases). Germline CDR1 MDHEN, CDR2 SYDVKM. The CDR3 runs to 17 residues. V lost 3 bases, J lost 3 bases, and 17 bases lay in between. Full variable domain (remainder filled in from reference TRBV28 and TRBJ1-4): DVKVTQSSRYLVKRTGEKVFLECVQDMDHENMFWYRQDPGLGLRLIYFSYDVKMKEKGDIPEGYSVSREKKERFSLILESASTNQTSMYLCASSFDRTGGANEKLFFGSGTQLSVL.

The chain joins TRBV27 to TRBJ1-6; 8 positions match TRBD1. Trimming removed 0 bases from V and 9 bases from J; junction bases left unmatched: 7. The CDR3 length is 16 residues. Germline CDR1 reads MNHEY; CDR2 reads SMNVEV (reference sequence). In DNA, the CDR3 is TGTGCCAGCAGTTTATCGGCGCAGGGGGCTTTTTCACCCCTCCACTTT. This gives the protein CASSLSAQGAFSPLHF.

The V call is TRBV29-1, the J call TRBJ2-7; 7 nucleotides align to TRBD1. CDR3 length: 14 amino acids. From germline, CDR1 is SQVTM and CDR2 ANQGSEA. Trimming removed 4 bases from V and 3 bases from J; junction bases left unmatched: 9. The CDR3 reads CSVVYRDSNYEQYF. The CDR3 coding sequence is TGCAGCGTTGTCTACCGGGACAGCAACTACGAGCAGTACTTC.

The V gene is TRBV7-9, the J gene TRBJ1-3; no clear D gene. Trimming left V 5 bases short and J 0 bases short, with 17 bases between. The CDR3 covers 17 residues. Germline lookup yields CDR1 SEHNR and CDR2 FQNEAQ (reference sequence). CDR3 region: CASSPGSTAYSGNTIYF. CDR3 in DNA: TGTGCCAGCAGCCCAGGATCGACCGCTTACTCTGGAAACACCATATATTTT.

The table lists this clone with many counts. The DNA for the CDR3 is TGTGCCAGCAGCCGGTCGTACCTTAGCTACGAGCAGTACTTC. Translating it yields CASSRSYLSYEQYF. This sequence joins TRBV3-1 (or the pseudogene TRBV3-2) and TRBJ2-7; D remains unclear. From germline, CDR1 is LGHDT and CDR2 YNNKEL (reference sequence). V shed 4 bases and J shed 3 bases, with 13 bases lying between them. CDR3 size: 14 residues.